This T cell receptor beta chain was identified during a study of a mutant IDH1 vaccine in newly diagnosed glioma. The table came from immunoSEQ multiplex PCR; TCRdb's copy has only in-frame clones and leaves some out. The data show about 92,000 clones, 83% seen once. The CDR3 is made up of 16 amino acids. Trimming removed 4 bases at V and 2 bases at J, with 17 bases between. Specified time point: baseline, week 1 (first vaccination visit). Indicated treatment: pre-vaccination baseline after standard-of-care therapy. The sample consisted of PBMCs, taken from a glioma patient treated with radiotherapy, temozolomide or both. The chain recombines TRBV23-1 with TRBJ1-1, with a tentative D call TRBD1 (6 bases). TRBV23-1 belongs to the ORF category, with a function that is uncertain. The clonotype originates from a woman between 45 and 60 years old with glioma. CDR3 bases: TGCGCCAGCAGTCCCCGAGAGGACAGCCCAAACACTGAAGCTTTCTTT. Translating it yields CASSPREDSPNTEAFF.